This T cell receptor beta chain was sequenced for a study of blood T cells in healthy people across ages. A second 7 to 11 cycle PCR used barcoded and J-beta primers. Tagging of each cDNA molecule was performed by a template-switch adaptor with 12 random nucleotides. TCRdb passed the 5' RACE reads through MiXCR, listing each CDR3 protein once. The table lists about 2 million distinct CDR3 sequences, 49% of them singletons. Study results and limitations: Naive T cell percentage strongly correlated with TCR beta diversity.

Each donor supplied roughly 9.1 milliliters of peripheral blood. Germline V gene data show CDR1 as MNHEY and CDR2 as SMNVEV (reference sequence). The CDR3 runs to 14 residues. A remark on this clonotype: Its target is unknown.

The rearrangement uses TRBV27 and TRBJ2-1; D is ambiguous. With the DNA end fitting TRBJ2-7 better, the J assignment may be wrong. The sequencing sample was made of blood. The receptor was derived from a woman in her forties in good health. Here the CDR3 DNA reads TGTGCCAGCAGTTTTGCTGAATCGTACAATGAGCAGTACTTC. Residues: CASSFAESYNEQYF.